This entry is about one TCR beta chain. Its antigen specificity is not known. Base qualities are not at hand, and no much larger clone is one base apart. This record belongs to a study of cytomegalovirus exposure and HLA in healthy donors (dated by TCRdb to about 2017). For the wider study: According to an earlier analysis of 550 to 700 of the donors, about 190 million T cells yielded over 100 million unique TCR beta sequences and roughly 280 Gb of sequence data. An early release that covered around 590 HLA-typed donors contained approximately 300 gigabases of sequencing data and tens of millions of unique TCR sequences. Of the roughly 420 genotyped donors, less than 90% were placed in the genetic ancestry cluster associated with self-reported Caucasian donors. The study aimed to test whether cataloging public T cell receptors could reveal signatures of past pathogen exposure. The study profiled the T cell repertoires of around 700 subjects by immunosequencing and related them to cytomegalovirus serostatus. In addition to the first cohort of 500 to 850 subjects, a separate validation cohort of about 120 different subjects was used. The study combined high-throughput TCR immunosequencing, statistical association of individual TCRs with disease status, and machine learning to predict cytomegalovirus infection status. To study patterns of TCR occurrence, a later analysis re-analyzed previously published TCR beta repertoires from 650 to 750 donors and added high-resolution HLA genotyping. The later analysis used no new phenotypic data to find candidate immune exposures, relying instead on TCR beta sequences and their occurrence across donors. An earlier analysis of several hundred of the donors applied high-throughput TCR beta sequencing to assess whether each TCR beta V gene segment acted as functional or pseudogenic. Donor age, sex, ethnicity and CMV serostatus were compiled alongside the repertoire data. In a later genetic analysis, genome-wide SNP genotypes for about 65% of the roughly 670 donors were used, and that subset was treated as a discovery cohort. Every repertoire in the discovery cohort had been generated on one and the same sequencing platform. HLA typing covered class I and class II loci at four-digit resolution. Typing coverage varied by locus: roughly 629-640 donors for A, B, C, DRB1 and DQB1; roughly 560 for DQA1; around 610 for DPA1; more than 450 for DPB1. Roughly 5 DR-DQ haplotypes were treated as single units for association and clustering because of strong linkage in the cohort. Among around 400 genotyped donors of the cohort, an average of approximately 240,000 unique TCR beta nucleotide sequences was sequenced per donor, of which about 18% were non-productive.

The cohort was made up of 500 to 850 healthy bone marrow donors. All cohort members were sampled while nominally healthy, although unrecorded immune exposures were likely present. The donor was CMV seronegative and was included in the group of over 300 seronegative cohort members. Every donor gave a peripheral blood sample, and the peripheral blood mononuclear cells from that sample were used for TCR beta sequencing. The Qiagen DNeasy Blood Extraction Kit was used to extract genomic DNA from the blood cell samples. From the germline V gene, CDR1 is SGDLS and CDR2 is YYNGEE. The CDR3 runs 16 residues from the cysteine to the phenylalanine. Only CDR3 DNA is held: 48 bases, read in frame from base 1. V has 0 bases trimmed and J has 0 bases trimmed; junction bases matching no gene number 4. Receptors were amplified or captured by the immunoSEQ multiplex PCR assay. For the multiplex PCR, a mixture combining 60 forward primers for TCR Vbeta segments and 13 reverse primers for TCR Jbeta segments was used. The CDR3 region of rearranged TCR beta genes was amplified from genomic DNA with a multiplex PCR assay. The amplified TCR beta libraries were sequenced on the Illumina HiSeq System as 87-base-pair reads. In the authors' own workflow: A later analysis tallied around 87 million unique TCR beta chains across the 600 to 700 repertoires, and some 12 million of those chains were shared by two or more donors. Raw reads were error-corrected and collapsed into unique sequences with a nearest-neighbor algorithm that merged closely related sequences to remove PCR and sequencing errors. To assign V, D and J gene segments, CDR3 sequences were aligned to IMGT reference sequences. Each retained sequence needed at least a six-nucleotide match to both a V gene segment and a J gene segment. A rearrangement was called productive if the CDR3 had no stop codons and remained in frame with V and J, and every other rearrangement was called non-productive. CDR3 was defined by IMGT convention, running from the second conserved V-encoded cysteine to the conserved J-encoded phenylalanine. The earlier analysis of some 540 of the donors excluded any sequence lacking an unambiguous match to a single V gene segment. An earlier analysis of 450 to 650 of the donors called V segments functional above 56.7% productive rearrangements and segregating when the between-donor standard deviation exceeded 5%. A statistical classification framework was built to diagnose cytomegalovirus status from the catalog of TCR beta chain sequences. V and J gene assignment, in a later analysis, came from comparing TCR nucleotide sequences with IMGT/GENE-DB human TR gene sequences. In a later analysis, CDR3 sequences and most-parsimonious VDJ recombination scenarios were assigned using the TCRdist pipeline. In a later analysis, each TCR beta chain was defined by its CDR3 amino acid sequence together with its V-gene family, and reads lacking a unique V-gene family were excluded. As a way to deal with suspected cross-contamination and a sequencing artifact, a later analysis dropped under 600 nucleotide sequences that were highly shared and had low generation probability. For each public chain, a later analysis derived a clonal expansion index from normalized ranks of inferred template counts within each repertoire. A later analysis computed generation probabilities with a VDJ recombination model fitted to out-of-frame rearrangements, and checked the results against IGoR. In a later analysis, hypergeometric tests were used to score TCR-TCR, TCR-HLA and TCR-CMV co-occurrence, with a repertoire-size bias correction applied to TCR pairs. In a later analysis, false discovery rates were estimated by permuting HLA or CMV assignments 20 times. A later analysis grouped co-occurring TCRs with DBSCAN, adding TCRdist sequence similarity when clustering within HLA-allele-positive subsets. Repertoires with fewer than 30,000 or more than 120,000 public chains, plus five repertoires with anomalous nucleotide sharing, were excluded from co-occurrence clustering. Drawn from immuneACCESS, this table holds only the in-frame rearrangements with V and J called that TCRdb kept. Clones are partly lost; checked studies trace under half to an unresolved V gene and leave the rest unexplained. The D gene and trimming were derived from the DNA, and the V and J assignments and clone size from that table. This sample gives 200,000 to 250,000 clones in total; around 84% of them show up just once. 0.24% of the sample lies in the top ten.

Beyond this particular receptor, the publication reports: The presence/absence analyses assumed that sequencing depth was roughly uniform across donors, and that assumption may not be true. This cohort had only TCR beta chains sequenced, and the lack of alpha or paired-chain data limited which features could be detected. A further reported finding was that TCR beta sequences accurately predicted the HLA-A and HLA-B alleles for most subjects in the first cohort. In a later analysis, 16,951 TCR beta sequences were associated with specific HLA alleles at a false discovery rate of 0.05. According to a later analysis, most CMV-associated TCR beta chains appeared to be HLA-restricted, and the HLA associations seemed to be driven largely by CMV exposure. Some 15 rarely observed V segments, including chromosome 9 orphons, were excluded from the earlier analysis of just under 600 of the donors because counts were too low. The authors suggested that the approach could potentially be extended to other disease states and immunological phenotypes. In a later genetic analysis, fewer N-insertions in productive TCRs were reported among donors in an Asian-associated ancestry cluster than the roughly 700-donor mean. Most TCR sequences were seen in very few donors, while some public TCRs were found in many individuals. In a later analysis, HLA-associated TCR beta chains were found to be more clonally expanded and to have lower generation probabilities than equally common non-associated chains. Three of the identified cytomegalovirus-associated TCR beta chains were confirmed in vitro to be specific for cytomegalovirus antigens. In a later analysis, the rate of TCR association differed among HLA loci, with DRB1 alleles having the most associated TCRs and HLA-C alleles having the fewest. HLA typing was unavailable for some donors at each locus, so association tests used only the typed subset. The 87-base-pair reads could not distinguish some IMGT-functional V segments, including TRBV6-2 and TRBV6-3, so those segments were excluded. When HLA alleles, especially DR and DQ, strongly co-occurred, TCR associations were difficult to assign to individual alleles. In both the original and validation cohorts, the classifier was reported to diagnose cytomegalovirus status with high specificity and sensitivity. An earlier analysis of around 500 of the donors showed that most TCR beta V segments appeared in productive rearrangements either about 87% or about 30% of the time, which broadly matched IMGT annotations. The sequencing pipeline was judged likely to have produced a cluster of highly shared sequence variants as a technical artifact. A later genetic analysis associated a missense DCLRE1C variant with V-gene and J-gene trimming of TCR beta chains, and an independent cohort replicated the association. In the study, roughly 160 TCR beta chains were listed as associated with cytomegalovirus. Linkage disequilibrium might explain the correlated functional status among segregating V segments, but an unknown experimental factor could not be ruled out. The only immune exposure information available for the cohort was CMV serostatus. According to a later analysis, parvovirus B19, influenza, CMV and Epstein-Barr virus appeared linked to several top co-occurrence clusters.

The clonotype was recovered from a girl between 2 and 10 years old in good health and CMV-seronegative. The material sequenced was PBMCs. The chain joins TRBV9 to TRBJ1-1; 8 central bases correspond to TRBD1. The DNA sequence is TGTGCCAGCAGCGTAGTAACAGGGGGGCTGAACACTGAAGCTTTCTTT. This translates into CASSVVTGGLNTEAFF. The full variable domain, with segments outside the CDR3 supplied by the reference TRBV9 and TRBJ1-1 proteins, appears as DSGVTQTPKHLITATGQRVTLRCSPRSGDLSVYWYQQSLDQGLQFLIQYYNGEERAKGNILERFSAQQFPDLHSELNLSSLELGDSALYFCASSVVTGGLNTEAFFGQGTRLTVV.